These 12 T cell receptor beta chains came from one sample sequenced in a study of cytotoxic CD8 clonotypes in ibrutinib-treated CLL. Measured with immunoSEQ multiplex PCR; TCRdb has only the in-frame clones, and not every one. The sample consists of approximately 140,000 clones, around three quarters of them appearing once. Specimen: PBMCs, collected after 12 months of ibrutinib treatment. The receptors here all came from a human donor with chronic lymphocytic leukemia.

In its sample, this clone was seen a few times. V gene TRBV4-1 combines with J gene TRBJ2-7, with 8 bases lining up with TRBD1. After removal of 4 bases from V and 3 bases from J, the junction contained 14 bases not matched to a gene. The CDR3 sequence is 17 residues long. Germline assignment: CDR1 MGHRA and CDR2 YSYEKL. The CDR3 DNA sequence: TGCGCCAGCAGCCGCAGTCGCCCGGGACAGGCGGGCTACGAGCAGTACTTC. As protein: CASSRSRPGQAGYEQYF.

This clone was found a few times. V usage is TRBV7-2 and J usage is TRBJ2-7; 8 bases agree with TRBD2. In germline, CDR1 is SGHTA, CDR2 FQGNSA. Trimming removed 0 bases from V and 4 bases from J; junction bases left unmatched: 5. The CDR3 extends over 15 amino acids. For the CDR3, the DNA is TGTGCCAGCAGCTTAGCGACGGGGGGGCAGTACGAGCAGTACTTC. Translation: CASSLATGGQYEQYF.

The V gene is TRBV6-5, the J gene TRBJ1-1, with a weak D call TRBD1 (5 bases). Germline V gives CDR1 MNHEY, CDR2 SVGAGI. The CDR3 length is 13 residues. V dropped 2 bases and J dropped 4 bases, with 8 bases sitting between them. CDR3 coding DNA: TGTGCCAGCAGTTACGGGGGTGTCACTGAAGCTTTCTTT. As protein: CASSYGGVTEAFF.

The chain's CDR3 is CASSGAGANVLTF. CDR3 DNA: TGTGCCAGCAGCGGAGCTGGGGCCAACGTCCTGACTTTC. The rearrangement joins TRBV2 to TRBJ2-6; D remains ambiguous. The germline gives CDR1 SNHLY, CDR2 FYNNEI. The V end was cut by 6 bases, the J end by 2 bases, with 5 bases between. The CDR3 covers 13 residues.

V gene TRBV10-3 combines with J gene TRBJ1-5; tentatively, D is TRBD1 (5 bases). V was clipped by 4 bases and J by 9 bases, with 16 bases between them. The V gene's germline CDR1 is ENHRY and CDR2 SYGVKD. The CDR3 spans 14 residues. DNA of the CDR3: TGTGCCATCAGTGTAGCAGGGCGCGGGTGGCCCCAGCATTTT. Translating gives CAISVAGRGWPQHF.

The table lists this clone with a few counts. The V gene is TRBV29-1, the J gene TRBJ1-5; no clear D. V lost 2 bases to trimming and J lost 3 bases, with 8 bases between them. From germline, CDR1 is SQVTM and CDR2 ANQGSEA. The CDR3 contains 13 residues. The CDR3 DNA is TGCAGCGTTGAACCTGGTATCAATCAGCCCCAGCATTTT. Translating gives CSVEPGINQPQHF.

This chain uses TRBV7-2 with TRBJ2-7, with TRBD2 matching over 11 bases. This CDR3 has 14 amino acids. V gave up 4 bases and J gave up 4 bases; unmatched junction bases: 3. Germline CDR1 SGHTA, CDR2 FQGNSA. CDR3 bases: TGTGCCAGCAGCTCCTGGACTAGCGGGTACGAGCAGTACTTC. Its protein is CASSSWTSGYEQYF. Complete variable domain (other parts from reference TRBV7-2 and TRBJ2-7): GAGVSQSPSNKVTEKGKDVELRCDPISGHTALYWYRQSLGQGLEFLIYFQGNSAPDKSGLPSDRFSAERTGGSVSTLTIQRTQQEDSAVYLCASSSWTSGYEQYFGPGTRLTVT.

With regard to this clone: A much larger clone lies a single base off, so this may be a read error. V and J are TRBV11-2 and TRBJ1-6, with no clear D. Per germline, CDR1 SGHAT and CDR2 FQNNGV. The CDR3 covers 15 residues. Trimming cost V 1 base and J 0 bases, with 4 bases left between them. CDR3 in amino acids: CASSLGSSYNSPLHF. In nucleotides, the CDR3 is TGTGCCAGCAGCTTAGGGAGCTCCTATAATTCACCCCTCCACTTT.

The rearrangement uses TRBV5-6 and TRBJ2-7; possibly TRBD1 for D (6 bases). Trimming stripped 1 base from V and 0 bases from J, with 8 bases between. The V gene's germline CDR1 is SGHDT and CDR2 YYEEEE. The CDR3 has 14 residues. This CDR3 is CASSLQGFSYEQYF. Here the CDR3 DNA reads TGTGCCAGCAGCTTGCAGGGGTTCTCCTACGAGCAGTACTTC. The entire variable domain, with the rest obtained from reference TRBV5-6 and TRBJ2-7, is as follows: DAGVTQSPTHLIKTRGQQVTLRCSPKSGHDTVSWYQQALGQGPQFIFQYYEEEERQRGNFPDRFSGHQFPNYSSELNVNALLLGDSALYLCASSLQGFSYEQYFGPGTRLTVT.

The chain joins TRBV27 to TRBJ2-2, with 8 positions matching TRBD2. The CDR3 spans 14 residues. Germline trimming cut 10 bases from V and 7 bases from J; bases unmatched to any gene: 11. Germline CDR1 and CDR2: MNHEY and SMNVEV (reference sequence). The CDR3 here is CAIGPAGAGGELFF. The CDR3 DNA reads as TGTGCCATCGGACCAGCGGGGGCCGGCGGGGAGCTGTTTTTT.

This clone appeared a few times. V gene TRBV4-2 combines with J gene TRBJ2-7; D remains unclear. The CDR3 totals 14 residues. Trimming left V 0 bases short and J 3 bases short, with 9 bases between. The germline V gene encodes CDR1 LGHNA and CDR2 YNFKEQ. CDR3 loop: CASSQDRLGYEQYF. The CDR3 region has the DNA TGTGCCAGCAGCCAAGATCGGTTGGGCTACGAGCAGTACTTC.

The count of this clone is one. The chain joins TRBV16 to TRBJ2-7; a weak D match, TRBD2 (5 bases). V lost 0 bases to trimming and J lost 5 bases, with 20 bases between them. The V gene's germline CDR1 is KGHSY and CDR2 FQNENV. The CDR3 loop spans 17 amino acids. The chain's CDR3 is CASSQSVGHRGRDEQYF. CDR3 in DNA: TGTGCCAGCAGCCAATCGGTCGGGCACCGGGGAAGGGACGAGCAGTACTTC.